This T cell receptor (beta chain) came from a study of blood T cell repertoires in COVID-19 (dated by TCRdb to 2020 to 2022). A note on the overall study: Samples covering the acute and convalescent phases of COVID-19 were provided by collaborators in the United States, Italy and Spain. The prospective study material was composed of cDNA or gDNA derived from T cells, B-cell-depleted T cells, or PBMCs. Subjects who had been exposed to COVID-19, were actively infected with it, or had recovered from it provided the deeply sampled blood TCRbeta repertoires that made up the dataset. A freely available public database, intended as a resource for researchers studying the immune response to SARS-CoV-2, is where the repertoires were released. The samples were drawn from two sources: the first 160 participants of the ongoing ImmuneRACE study, and fewer than 1,500 subjects contributed by 6 global collaborators. The sample metadata nearly always contained a de-identified subject ID, COVID-19 status, age in years and sex. Where available, HLA class I and class II types were obtained from metadata supplied by the sample provider rather than from assay-based typing. Broader findings and caveats from the paper: Clinical and demographic metadata were provided uncurated, with the amount varying by source and participant.

V is reduced by 4 bases and J by 6 bases, leaving a spacing of 15 bases between them. From the germline V gene, CDR1 is KGHDR and CDR2 is SFDVKD. From the cysteine through the phenylalanine, the CDR3 covers 14 amino acids. Only the CDR3 region is kept as DNA, spanning 42 bases read in frame from base 1. Concerning this clone: It has no known antigen specificity. No quality values exist for individual bases; no much larger clone is one base distant.

The immunoSEQ Assay, a bias-controlled multiplex PCR, was used to amplify TCRbeta CDR3 regions from genomic DNA. On the study's bioinformatics: The number of nucleated cells in each sample was estimated from the amplification of reference gene primers within the assay. Sequence reads were collapsed and filtered to measure the absolute abundance of every unique TCRbeta CDR3 rearrangement. For each sample, productive Simpson clonality was calculated by taking the square root of Simpson's diversity index across productive rearrangements. TCRdb holds this immuneACCESS table with in-frame rearrangements only. Some clones are missing; in checked studies, unresolved V genes explain under half, and the rest has no known cause. The V and J calls and clone size are taken from that table; D and trimming were inferred from the DNA. The sample table holds about 280,000 clones, of which 75% to 90% were seen once. Roughly 0.96% of the sample is in the top ten clones.

Another Seattle source contributed samples from volunteer blood donors who had recovered from COVID-19. Each collaborating institution followed its own protocols to collect whole blood in K2EDTA tubes. For TCRbeta analysis, collaborator samples were shipped as frozen whole blood, as isolated PBMCs, or as DNA extracted from either sample type. The sequence links TRBV24-1 to TRBJ2-7; 5 matching bases give a weak D call of TRBD1. The sample was peripheral blood. This receptor was identified in a woman in her thirties or forties who had recovered from COVID-19. The CDR3 region has the sequence CATSEAGHSSEQYF. The sequence in DNA is TGTGCCACCAGTGAGGCTGGACATTCCAGCGAGCAGTACTTC.